A selection of T cell receptor beta chains follows, all from one sample in a study of CD8 T cells in Susac syndrome. TCRdb analysed the immunoSEQ multiplex PCR reads with MiXCR anew, one entry per CDR3 protein. There are 150,000 to 160,000 distinct CDR3 sequences in the sample; 85% to 95% occur only once, and 0.15% to 0.2% lies in the top ten. What was sequenced was CD4+ T cells from PBMCs. These receptor sequences come from a human donor with Susac syndrome. CDR3s include the opening cysteine and the closing phenylalanine or tryptophan. The order of the fields is J gene, clone size, D gene, V gene, CDR3 protein, CDR3 DNA. D genes are given only for firm matches. Where a row states a size, it is once, few, many or the class of an expanded clone; other rows omit it.

j_call: TRBJ2-7; clone_size: NA; d_call: NA; v_call: TRBV25-1; cdr3_aa: CASRITTDGEQYF; cdr3_nt: TGTGCCAGCAGAATAACAACGGACGGCGAGCAGTACTTC
j_call: TRBJ2-1; clone_size: NA; d_call: TRBD2; v_call: TRBV29-1; cdr3_aa: CSVDRAGGPHNEQFF; cdr3_nt: TGCAGCGTTGATCGGGCGGGGGGGCCACACAATGAGCAGTTCTTC
j_call: TRBJ2-7; clone_size: NA; d_call: TRBD1; v_call: TRBV5-4; cdr3_aa: CASSLEQGANEQYF; cdr3_nt: TGTGCCAGCAGCTTGGAACAGGGGGCCAACGAGCAGTACTTC
j_call: TRBJ2-7; clone_size: NA; d_call: NA; v_call: TRBV5-1; cdr3_aa: CASSPALGDNANEQYF; cdr3_nt: TGCGCCAGCAGCCCCGCTCTCGGGGACAATGCGAACGAGCAGTACTTC
j_call: TRBJ2-2; clone_size: NA; d_call: NA; v_call: TRBV3-1; cdr3_aa: CASSQDRRPPVELFF; cdr3_nt: TGTGCCAGCAGCCAAGATCGGCGGCCACCAGTGGAGCTGTTTTTT
j_call: TRBJ1-2; clone_size: NA; d_call: TRBD1; v_call: TRBV9; cdr3_aa: CASAQGDYGYTF; cdr3_nt: TGTGCCAGCGCTCAGGGGGACTATGGCTACACCTTC
j_call: TRBJ2-7; clone_size: NA; d_call: NA; v_call: TRBV20-1; cdr3_aa: CSIVGDAYEQYF; cdr3_nt: TGCAGTATTGTGGGGGACGCCTACGAGCAGTACTTC
j_call: TRBJ2-7; clone_size: NA; d_call: NA; v_call: TRBV7-2; cdr3_aa: CASSLGVSSYEQYF; cdr3_nt: TGTGCCAGCAGCTTAGGCGTTAGTTCCTACGAGCAGTACTTC
j_call: TRBJ1-1; clone_size: NA; d_call: TRBD1; v_call: TRBV29-1; cdr3_aa: CSVSWTGYTEAFF; cdr3_nt: TGCAGCGTCTCCTGGACAGGATACACTGAAGCTTTCTTT
j_call: TRBJ1-1; clone_size: NA; d_call: TRBD1; v_call: TRBV29-1; cdr3_aa: CSVDDRGVVKAFF; cdr3_nt: TGCAGCGTGGATGACAGGGGGGTCGTGAAAGCTTTCTTT
j_call: TRBJ2-2; clone_size: NA; d_call: NA; v_call: TRBV9; cdr3_aa: CASSAPGRVGTGELFF; cdr3_nt: TGTGCCAGCAGCGCCCCAGGCAGGGTAGGCACCGGGGAGCTGTTTTTT
j_call: TRBJ2-7; clone_size: NA; d_call: TRBD1; v_call: TRBV10-3; cdr3_aa: CAISEPGQGTYEQYF; cdr3_nt: TGTGCCATCAGTGAACCGGGACAGGGTACCTACGAGCAGTACTTC
j_call: TRBJ2-7; clone_size: NA; d_call: NA; v_call: TRBV9; cdr3_aa: CASSVVLGGEQYF; cdr3_nt: TGTGCCAGCAGCGTAGTTTTAGGGGGCGAGCAGTACTTC
j_call: TRBJ1-1; clone_size: once; d_call: NA; v_call: TRBV12-3/TRBV12-4; cdr3_aa: CASSPANTEAFF; cdr3_nt: TGTGCCAGCAGTCCGGCAAACACTGAAGCTTTCTTT
j_call: TRBJ1-1; clone_size: NA; d_call: NA; v_call: TRBV2; cdr3_aa: CASITLRNTEAFF; cdr3_nt: TGTGCCAGCATCACACTTAGGAACACTGAAGCTTTCTTT
j_call: TRBJ1-4; clone_size: NA; d_call: NA; v_call: TRBV5-4; cdr3_aa: CASSLPGTNEKLFF; cdr3_nt: TGTGCCAGCAGCTTGCCGGGAACTAATGAAAAACTGTTTTTT
j_call: TRBJ1-2; clone_size: NA; d_call: NA; v_call: TRBV6-5; cdr3_aa: CASKAGNYGYTF; cdr3_nt: TGTGCCAGCAAGGCCGGGAACTATGGCTACACCTTC
j_call: TRBJ2-3; clone_size: NA; d_call: NA; v_call: TRBV6-5; cdr3_aa: CASSYVGGGGADTQYF; cdr3_nt: TGTGCCAGCAGTTACGTGGGTGGGGGAGGCGCAGATACGCAGTATTTT
j_call: TRBJ2-1; clone_size: NA; d_call: NA; v_call: TRBV3-1; cdr3_aa: CASSQDAHTSYNEQFF; cdr3_nt: TGTGCCAGCAGCCAAGATGCACATACCTCCTACAATGAGCAGTTCTTC
j_call: TRBJ1-1; clone_size: NA; d_call: NA; v_call: TRBV12-3/TRBV12-4; cdr3_aa: CASSFSLAGTEAFF; cdr3_nt: TGTGCCAGCAGTTTTTCTCTCGCAGGGACTGAAGCTTTCTTT
j_call: TRBJ2-1; clone_size: NA; d_call: NA; v_call: TRBV9; cdr3_aa: CASSDRSSYNEQFF; cdr3_nt: TGTGCCAGCAGCGACAGAAGCTCCTACAATGAGCAGTTCTTC
j_call: TRBJ2-2; clone_size: NA; d_call: TRBD2; v_call: TRBV23-1; cdr3_aa: CASSQSPVWVAGLPNTGELFF; cdr3_nt: TGCGCCAGCAGTCAATCGCCGGTTTGGGTAGCGGGGCTGCCGAACACCGGGGAGCTGTTTTTT
j_call: TRBJ1-1; clone_size: once; d_call: NA; v_call: TRBV2; cdr3_aa: CASREITIPNTEAFF; cdr3_nt: TGTGCCAGCAGAGAGATCACGATCCCGAACACTGAAGCTTTCTTT
j_call: TRBJ1-1; clone_size: NA; d_call: TRBD1; v_call: TRBV20-1; cdr3_aa: CSARVRTGGAGTEAFF; cdr3_nt: TGCAGTGCTAGAGTCCGCACAGGGGGCGCGGGCACTGAAGCTTTCTTT
j_call: TRBJ1-1; clone_size: NA; d_call: NA; v_call: TRBV9; cdr3_aa: CASSVAEGGNAFF; cdr3_nt: TGTGCCAGCAGCGTAGCAGAGGGAGGTAATGCTTTCTTT
j_call: TRBJ2-2; clone_size: NA; d_call: TRBD1; v_call: TRBV20-1; cdr3_aa: CSATPGTGGTGELFF; cdr3_nt: TGCAGTGCTACTCCCGGGACAGGCGGCACCGGGGAGCTGTTTTTT
j_call: TRBJ2-1; clone_size: NA; d_call: NA; v_call: TRBV4-2; cdr3_aa: CASSQEISSAAWGRNEQFF; cdr3_nt: TGTGCCAGCAGCCAAGAAATAAGTAGTGCTGCCTGGGGCCGCAATGAGCAGTTCTTC
j_call: TRBJ1-4; clone_size: NA; d_call: NA; v_call: TRBV12-3/TRBV12-4; cdr3_aa: CASSFNAGVKEKLFF; cdr3_nt: TGTGCCAGCAGTTTTAACGCGGGGGTTAAGGAAAAACTGTTTTTT
j_call: TRBJ2-3; clone_size: NA; d_call: NA; v_call: TRBV29-1; cdr3_aa: CSVDPLHTDTQYF; cdr3_nt: TGCAGCGTTGACCCCCTACACACAGATACGCAGTATTTT
j_call: TRBJ2-2; clone_size: once; d_call: TRBD1; v_call: TRBV18; cdr3_aa: CASSLGQGDTGELFF; cdr3_nt: TGTGCCAGCTCTCTCGGACAGGGCGACACCGGGGAGCTGTTTTTT
j_call: TRBJ2-5; clone_size: NA; d_call: TRBD2; v_call: TRBV20-1; cdr3_aa: CSARDPGGRETQYF; cdr3_nt: TGCAGTGCTAGAGATCCGGGGGGGAGGGAGACCCAGTACTTC
j_call: TRBJ2-7; clone_size: once; d_call: NA; v_call: TRBV20-1; cdr3_aa: CSASGGPLSYEQYF; cdr3_nt: TGCAGTGCTAGCGGGGGCCCCCTCTCCTACGAGCAGTACTTC
j_call: TRBJ1-2; clone_size: NA; d_call: NA; v_call: TRBV2; cdr3_aa: CASSIKGDGLYYGYTF; cdr3_nt: TGTGCCAGCAGTATCAAAGGGGACGGACTTTACTATGGCTACACCTTC
j_call: TRBJ1-2; clone_size: NA; d_call: NA; v_call: TRBV29-1; cdr3_aa: CSAGRGDYGYTF; cdr3_nt: TGCAGCGCGGGAAGGGGAGACTATGGCTACACCTTC
j_call: TRBJ2-3; clone_size: NA; d_call: TRBD2; v_call: TRBV19; cdr3_aa: CASSILAGMTDTQYF; cdr3_nt: TGTGCCAGTAGTATCCTAGCGGGGATGACAGATACGCAGTATTTT
j_call: TRBJ1-2; clone_size: NA; d_call: NA; v_call: TRBV10-3; cdr3_aa: CAISSRADYGYTF; cdr3_nt: TGTGCCATCAGTTCCCGGGCCGACTATGGCTACACCTTC
j_call: TRBJ2-5; clone_size: few; d_call: TRBD2; v_call: TRBV20-1; cdr3_aa: CSARESGGRETQYF; cdr3_nt: TGCAGTGCTAGGGAGAGCGGGGGGAGGGAGACCCAGTACTTC
j_call: TRBJ2-1; clone_size: NA; d_call: NA; v_call: TRBV5-4; cdr3_aa: CASSLDRGEQFF; cdr3_nt: TGTGCCAGCAGCTTGGACCGCGGTGAGCAGTTCTTC
j_call: TRBJ2-5; clone_size: NA; d_call: NA; v_call: TRBV20-1; cdr3_aa: CSARDAQGRVETQYF; cdr3_nt: TGCAGTGCTAGAGACGCCCAGGGAAGAGTAGAGACCCAGTACTTC
j_call: TRBJ1-4; clone_size: once; d_call: NA; v_call: TRBV4-2; cdr3_aa: CASNPGGYGGEKLFF; cdr3_nt: TGTGCCAGCAATCCCGGGGGTTACGGGGGTGAAAAACTGTTTTTT
j_call: TRBJ1-5; clone_size: once; d_call: TRBD1; v_call: TRBV19; cdr3_aa: CASRGGTGNQPQHF; cdr3_nt: TGTGCCAGTCGAGGGGGCACGGGCAATCAGCCCCAGCATTTT
j_call: TRBJ1-6; clone_size: NA; d_call: NA; v_call: TRBV12-3/TRBV12-4; cdr3_aa: CASSFWGSGSPLHF; cdr3_nt: TGTGCCAGCAGTTTTTGGGGCTCTGGCTCACCCCTCCACTTT
j_call: TRBJ1-2; clone_size: NA; d_call: NA; v_call: TRBV5-4; cdr3_aa: CASSLVGANGYTF; cdr3_nt: TGTGCCAGCAGCTTGGTTGGGGCGAATGGCTACACCTTC
j_call: TRBJ2-1; clone_size: NA; d_call: TRBD2; v_call: TRBV7-3; cdr3_aa: CASSTWTSGASWDEQFF; cdr3_nt: TGTGCCAGCAGCACCTGGACTAGCGGGGCCTCGTGGGATGAGCAGTTCTTC
j_call: TRBJ1-1; clone_size: NA; d_call: TRBD1; v_call: TRBV29-1; cdr3_aa: CSVEGEERGRADTEAFF; cdr3_nt: TGCAGCGTTGAAGGAGAGGAAAGGGGGCGAGCCGACACTGAAGCTTTCTTT
j_call: TRBJ1-2; clone_size: NA; d_call: NA; v_call: TRBV29-1; cdr3_aa: CSVPGQRDGYTF; cdr3_nt: TGCAGCGTCCCCGGTCAGAGGGATGGCTACACCTTC
j_call: TRBJ2-7; clone_size: NA; d_call: NA; v_call: TRBV20-1; cdr3_aa: CSARVWAERYEQYF; cdr3_nt: TGCAGTGCTAGAGTCTGGGCGGAGAGATACGAGCAGTACTTC
j_call: TRBJ1-6; clone_size: NA; d_call: NA; v_call: TRBV2; cdr3_aa: CASRPDRLPLHF; cdr3_nt: TGTGCCAGCAGACCCGACAGGTTACCCCTCCACTTT
j_call: TRBJ2-5; clone_size: NA; d_call: NA; v_call: TRBV29-1; cdr3_aa: CSVELGTAETQYF; cdr3_nt: TGCAGCGTTGAACTTGGGACCGCGGAGACCCAGTACTTC
j_call: TRBJ1-2; clone_size: NA; d_call: NA; v_call: TRBV29-1; cdr3_aa: CSVDLGTF; cdr3_nt: TGCAGCGTTGATCTGGGAACCTTC
j_call: TRBJ2-1; clone_size: NA; d_call: NA; v_call: TRBV12-3/TRBV12-4; cdr3_aa: CASTSRRGQSYNEQFF; cdr3_nt: TGTGCCAGCACCTCACGGCGGGGACAGTCCTACAATGAGCAGTTCTTC
j_call: TRBJ2-7; clone_size: NA; d_call: NA; v_call: TRBV19; cdr3_aa: CASRNFRDSGYEQYF; cdr3_nt: TGTGCCAGTAGGAACTTTCGGGACTCTGGGTACGAGCAGTACTTC
j_call: TRBJ2-5; clone_size: NA; d_call: TRBD1; v_call: TRBV29-1; cdr3_aa: CSVVRTGKKTQYF; cdr3_nt: TGCAGCGTTGTTCGGACAGGGAAAAAGACCCAGTACTTC
j_call: TRBJ2-5; clone_size: NA; d_call: NA; v_call: TRBV12-3/TRBV12-4; cdr3_aa: CASSSTGQETQYF; cdr3_nt: TGTGCCAGCAGTTCTACAGGGCAAGAGACCCAGTACTTC
j_call: TRBJ2-2; clone_size: NA; d_call: NA; v_call: TRBV29-1; cdr3_aa: CSVVTPGPHTGELFF; cdr3_nt: TGCAGCGTGGTGACCCCGGGACCTCACACCGGGGAGCTGTTTTTT